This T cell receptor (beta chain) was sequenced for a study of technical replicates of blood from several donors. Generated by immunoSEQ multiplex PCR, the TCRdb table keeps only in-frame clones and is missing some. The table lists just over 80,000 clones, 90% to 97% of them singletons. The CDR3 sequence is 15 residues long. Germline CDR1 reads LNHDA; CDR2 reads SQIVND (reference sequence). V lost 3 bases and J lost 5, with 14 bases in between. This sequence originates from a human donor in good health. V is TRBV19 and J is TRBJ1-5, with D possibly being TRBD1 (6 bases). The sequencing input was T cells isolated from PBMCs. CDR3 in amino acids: CASSMGQGIHQPQHF. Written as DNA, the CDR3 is TGTGCCAGTAGTATGGGTCAGGGGATCCATCAGCCCCAGCATTTT.